A single sample is the source of the 10 T cell receptor beta chains below, sequenced in a study of T cell responses to AZD1222 COVID-19 vaccine. Libraries were prepared by immunoSEQ multiplex PCR; TCRdb keeps only in-frame clonotypes and omits some of them. The sample has roughly 100,000 clones; roughly 82% are singletons. Sequencing used peripheral blood, obtained on day 0 of AZD1222 vaccination. These receptors all come from an adult in good health.

The chain carries TRBV6-2 or TRBV6-3 and TRBJ2-3, with TRBD1 matching 7 bases. The CDR3 is made up of 15 amino acids. CDR1 is MNHEY, CDR2 SVGEGT, per germline. The trim removed 5 bases at V and 4 bases at J, leaving 9 bases unmatched. The CDR3 DNA sequence: TGTGCCAGCAGTCCACAGGGGCGGGCGTCAGATACGCAGTATTTT. Residues: CASSPQGRASDTQYF.

The genes are TRBV6-6 and TRBJ2-2, with 10 bases lining up with TRBD1. The V gene's germline CDR1 is MNHNY and CDR2 SVGAGI (reference sequence). The V segment lost 6 bases and the J segment 2 bases; nucleotides outside the gene matches: 3. The CDR3 covers 15 residues. The CDR3 DNA reads TGTGCCAGCAGGACAGGGGGCAGTAACACCGGGGAGCTGTTTTTT. Amino acid sequence: CASRTGGSNTGELFF.

The chain couples TRBV6-5 to TRBJ2-3, with TRBD2 as a possible D gene (7 bases). Trimming took off 6 bases at V and 2 bases at J, with 12 bases between the two ends. From germline, CDR1 is MNHEY and CDR2 SVGAGI. CDR3 size: 14 residues. This chain's CDR3 is CASRIGGDTDTQYF. CDR3 in DNA: TGTGCCAGCAGAATAGGGGGGGACACAGATACGCAGTATTTT.

The chain uses TRBV7-9 and TRBJ2-1, with D possibly being TRBD1 or TRBD2 (6 bases each). The CDR3 totals 16 residues. CDR1 is SEHNR and CDR2 is FQNEAQ in the germline V gene (reference sequence). Trimming pared 5 bases from V and 2 bases from J, leaving 16 bases between. The CDR3 is CASSIFIGGPYNEQFF. As DNA, the CDR3 is TGTGCCAGCAGCATCTTTATCGGGGGCCCCTACAATGAGCAGTTCTTC. The complete variable domain, with remaining parts taken from reference TRBV7-9 and TRBJ2-1, reads DTGVSQNPRHKITKRGQNVTFRCDPISEHNRLYWYRQTLGQGPEFLTYFQNEAQLEKSRLLSDRFSAERPKGSFSTLEIQRTEQGDSAMYLCASSIFIGGPYNEQFFGPGTRLTVL.

The genes are TRBV19 and TRBJ1-1; D is unresolved. This CDR3 has 15 residues. The V end lost 2 bases, the J end lost 1 base, and 11 bases lay between the germline ends. Germline-derived CDR1 and CDR2 are LNHDA and SQIVND (reference sequence). Here the CDR3 DNA reads TGTGCCAGTAGTATATCAACGACGGGGAACACTGAAGCTTTCTTT. It is translated as CASSISTTGNTEAFF.

This chain links TRBV6-5 with TRBJ1-5; no clear D. V shed 10 bases and J shed 3 bases, with 19 bases lying between them. Germline V gene data show CDR1 as MNHEY and CDR2 as SVGAGI. This CDR3 has 15 residues. The CDR3 here is CATSPTATHNQPQHF. The CDR3 nucleotides read TGTGCCACCTCGCCCACAGCGACGCACAATCAGCCCCAGCATTTT.

The chain couples TRBV2 to TRBJ1-2; 9 nucleotides match TRBD1. V was pared by 6 bases and J by 4 bases, with 0 bases of the junction left unmatched. Germline V gene data show CDR1 as SNHLY and CDR2 as FYNNEI. The CDR3 spans 12 residues. CDR3 in DNA: TGTGCCAGCAGGGACAGGGGCTATGGCTACACCTTC. It encodes CASRDRGYGYTF.

The gene calls are TRBV29-1 and TRBJ2-7, with 9 bases aligning to TRBD1. V shed 5 bases, J shed 2 bases, and the junction held 4 bases outside the gene matches. The CDR3 extends over 13 amino acids. In germline, CDR1 is SQVTM, CDR2 ANQGSEA. CDR3 sequence: CSVRGQGTYEQYF. DNA of the CDR3: TGCAGCGTTAGAGGACAGGGGACCTACGAGCAGTACTTC.

This chain connects TRBV5-1 to TRBJ2-4; D not resolved. The germline gives CDR1 SGHRS, CDR2 YFSETQ. The CDR3 has 13 amino acids. V was cut by 4 bases and J by 7 bases, with 12 bases left in between. CDR3 bases: TGCGCCAGCAGCCCTCCCGGGCGTAACATTCAGTACTTC. Protein sequence: CASSPPGRNIQYF.

J is TRBJ1-1 and V is TRBV3-1 (or the pseudogene TRBV3-2); TRBD1 matches at 7 bases. CDR1 and CDR2 (germline): LGHDT, YNNKEL (reference sequence). The CDR3 runs 14 residues. J gave up 5 bases and V 2 bases, and 5 bases lay outside the gene matches. CDR3 coding DNA: TGTGCCAGCAGCCAAAAACCAGGGGGGACTGAAGCTTTCTTT. Encoded protein: CASSQKPGGTEAFF.